The source of this T cell receptor (beta chain) is a study of shared clonotypes between healthy human individuals. Whole-study results and caveats: In this cohort, only blood was sampled, and tissue repertoires likely differ. Expectations were that clonotype sharing among donors would be affected by sequencing depth.

The naive CD8 fraction comprised CD45RO-negative cells positively selected for CCR7 and excluded terminally differentiated effector memory CD45RA+ cells. Comment on this clone: Its target is unknown.

Sequenced by immunoSEQ multiplex PCR; TCRdb stores in-frame clones only, minus some. Of some 2.1 million clones listed, about 94% were seen once; the top ten hold approximately 1.6%. This receptor was identified in a man younger than 35 in good health. Some clones in this sample may be carry-over from other donors' samples. Sequences were obtained from naive CD8+ T cells from PBMCs.

CDR3 protein: CASSMRAASGVNEQFF. The CDR3 nucleotides are TGTGCCAGCAGCATGAGGGCGGCTAGCGGCGTCAATGAGCAGTTCTTC. The chain couples TRBV9 to TRBJ2-1, with TRBD2 identical over 7 bases. The CDR3 length is 16 residues. Trimming at V came to 4 bases and at J to 6 bases, leaving 13 bases not matched to a gene. CDR1 and CDR2 from the germline V gene are SGDLS and YYNGEE.